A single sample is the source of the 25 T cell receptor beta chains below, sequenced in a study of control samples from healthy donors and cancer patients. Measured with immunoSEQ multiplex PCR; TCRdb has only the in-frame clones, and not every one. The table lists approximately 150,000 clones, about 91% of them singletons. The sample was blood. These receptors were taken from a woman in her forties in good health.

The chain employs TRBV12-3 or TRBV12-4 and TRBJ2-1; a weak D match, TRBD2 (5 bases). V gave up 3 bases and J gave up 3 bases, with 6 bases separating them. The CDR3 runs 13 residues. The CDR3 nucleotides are TGTGCCAGCAGTTTGGGAGTCTACAATGAGCAGTTCTTC. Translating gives CASSLGVYNEQFF.

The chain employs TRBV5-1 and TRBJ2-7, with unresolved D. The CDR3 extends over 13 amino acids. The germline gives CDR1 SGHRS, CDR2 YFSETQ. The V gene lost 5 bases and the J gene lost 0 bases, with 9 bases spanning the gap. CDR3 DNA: TGCGCCAGCAGATCGACGGACTCCTACGAGCAGTACTTC. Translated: CASRSTDSYEQYF.

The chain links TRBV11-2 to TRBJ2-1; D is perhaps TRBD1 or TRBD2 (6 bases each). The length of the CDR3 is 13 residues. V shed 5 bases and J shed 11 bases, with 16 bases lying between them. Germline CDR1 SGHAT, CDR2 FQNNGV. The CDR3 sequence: CASSDSPGGQQFF. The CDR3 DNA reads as TGTGCCAGCAGCGACTCTCCCGGGGGCCAGCAGTTCTTC.

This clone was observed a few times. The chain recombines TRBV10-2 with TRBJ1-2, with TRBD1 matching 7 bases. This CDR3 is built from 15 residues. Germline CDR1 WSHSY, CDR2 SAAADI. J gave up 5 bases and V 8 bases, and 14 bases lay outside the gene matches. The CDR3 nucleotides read TGCGCCAGCTGGGACAGAAATCTTATTCGATATGGCTACACCTTC. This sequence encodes CASWDRNLIRYGYTF.

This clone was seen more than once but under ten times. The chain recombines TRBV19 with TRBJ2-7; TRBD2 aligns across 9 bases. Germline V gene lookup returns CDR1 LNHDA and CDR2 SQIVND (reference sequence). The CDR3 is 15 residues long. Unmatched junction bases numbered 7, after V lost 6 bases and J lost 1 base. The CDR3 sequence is CASSPGTSLSYEQYF. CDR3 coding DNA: TGTGCCAGTAGCCCCGGGACTAGCCTTTCCTACGAGCAGTACTTC.

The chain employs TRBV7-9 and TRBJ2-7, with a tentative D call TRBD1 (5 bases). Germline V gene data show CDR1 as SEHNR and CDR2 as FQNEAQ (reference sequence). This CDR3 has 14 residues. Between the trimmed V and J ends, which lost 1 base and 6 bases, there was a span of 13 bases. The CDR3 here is CASSLDLAGPEQYF. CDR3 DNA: TGTGCCAGCAGCTTAGATTTGGCAGGGCCCGAGCAGTACTTC.

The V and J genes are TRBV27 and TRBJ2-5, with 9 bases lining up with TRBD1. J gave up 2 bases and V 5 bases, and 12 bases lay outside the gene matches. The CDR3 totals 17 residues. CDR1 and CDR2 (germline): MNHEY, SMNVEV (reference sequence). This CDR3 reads CASSERQGVIFQETQYF. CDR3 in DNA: TGTGCCAGCAGTGAAAGACAGGGGGTAATCTTTCAAGAGACCCAGTACTTC.

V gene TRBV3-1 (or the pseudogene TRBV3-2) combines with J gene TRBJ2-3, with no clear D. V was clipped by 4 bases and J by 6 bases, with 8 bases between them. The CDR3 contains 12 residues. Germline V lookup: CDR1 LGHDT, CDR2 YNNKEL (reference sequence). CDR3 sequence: CASSLVDDTQYF. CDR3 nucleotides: TGTGCCAGCAGCCTTGTGGATGATACGCAGTATTTT.

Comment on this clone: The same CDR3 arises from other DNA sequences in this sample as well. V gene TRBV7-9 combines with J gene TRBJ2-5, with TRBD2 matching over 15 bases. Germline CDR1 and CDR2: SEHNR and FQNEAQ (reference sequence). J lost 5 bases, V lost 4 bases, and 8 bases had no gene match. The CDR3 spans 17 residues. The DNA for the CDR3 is TGTGCCAGCAGCTCCGGACTAGCGGGGGGGCCGGGTGAGACCCAGTACTTC. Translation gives CASSSGLAGGPGETQYF.

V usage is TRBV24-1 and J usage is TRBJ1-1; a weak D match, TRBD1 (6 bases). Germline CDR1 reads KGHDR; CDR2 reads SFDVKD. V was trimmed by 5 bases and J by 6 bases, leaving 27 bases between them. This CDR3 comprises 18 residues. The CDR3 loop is CATSGTGSFIPANAEAFF. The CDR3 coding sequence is TGTGCCACCAGTGGCACAGGGTCTTTCATTCCCGCCAACGCTGAAGCTTTCTTT.

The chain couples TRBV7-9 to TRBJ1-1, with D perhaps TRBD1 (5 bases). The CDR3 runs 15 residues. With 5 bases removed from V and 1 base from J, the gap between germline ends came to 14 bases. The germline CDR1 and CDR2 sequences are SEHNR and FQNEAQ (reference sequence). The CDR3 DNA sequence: TGTGCCAGCAGCCCTTATCGGGGCCAGAACACTGAAGCTTTCTTT. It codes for CASSPYRGQNTEAFF. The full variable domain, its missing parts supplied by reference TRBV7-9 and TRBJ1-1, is DTGVSQNPRHKITKRGQNVTFRCDPISEHNRLYWYRQTLGQGPEFLTYFQNEAQLEKSRLLSDRFSAERPKGSFSTLEIQRTEQGDSAMYLCASSPYRGQNTEAFFGQGTRLTVV.

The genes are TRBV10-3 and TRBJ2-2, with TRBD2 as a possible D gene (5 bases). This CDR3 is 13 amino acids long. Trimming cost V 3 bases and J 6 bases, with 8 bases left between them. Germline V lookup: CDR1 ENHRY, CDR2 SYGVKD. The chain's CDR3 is CAISDLRAGELFF. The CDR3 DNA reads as TGTGCCATCAGTGACCTGCGGGCCGGGGAGCTGTTTTTT.

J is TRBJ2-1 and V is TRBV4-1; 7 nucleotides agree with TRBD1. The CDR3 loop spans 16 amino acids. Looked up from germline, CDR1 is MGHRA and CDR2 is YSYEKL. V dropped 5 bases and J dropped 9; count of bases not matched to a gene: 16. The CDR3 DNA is TGCGCCAGCAGCTCCTATAAGGGACAGAGGACGGGTGAGCAGTTCTTC. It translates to CASSSYKGQRTGEQFF.

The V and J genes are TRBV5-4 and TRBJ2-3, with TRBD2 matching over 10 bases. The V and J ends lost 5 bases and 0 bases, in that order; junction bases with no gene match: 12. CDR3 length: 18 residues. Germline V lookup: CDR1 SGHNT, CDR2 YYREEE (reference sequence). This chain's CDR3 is CASSLPSGGSYSTDTQYF. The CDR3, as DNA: TGTGCCAGCAGTCTACCTAGCGGGGGATCTTATAGCACAGATACGCAGTATTTT.

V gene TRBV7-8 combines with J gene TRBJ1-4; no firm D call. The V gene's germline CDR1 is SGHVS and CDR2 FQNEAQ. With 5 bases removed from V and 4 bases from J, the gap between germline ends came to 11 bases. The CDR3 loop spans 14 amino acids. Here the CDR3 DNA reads TGTGCCAGCAGCACCCTAAAAAGTAATGAAAAACTGTTTTTT. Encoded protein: CASSTLKSNEKLFF.

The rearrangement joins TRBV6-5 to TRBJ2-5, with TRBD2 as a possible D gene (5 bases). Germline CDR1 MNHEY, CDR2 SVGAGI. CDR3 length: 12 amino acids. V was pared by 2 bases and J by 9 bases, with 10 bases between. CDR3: CASSYNGVAQYF. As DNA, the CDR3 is TGTGCCAGCAGTTACAACGGGGTAGCCCAGTACTTC.

CDR3 protein: CASSVGTSRGELFF. Written as DNA, the CDR3 is TGTGCCAGCAGTGTCGGGACAAGTCGGGGGGAGCTGTTTTTT. This chain uses TRBV2 with TRBJ2-2; tentatively, D is TRBD1 (6 bases). The CDR3 extends over 14 amino acids. The germline V gene encodes CDR1 SNHLY and CDR2 FYNNEI. Trimming pared 4 bases from V and 8 bases from J, leaving 14 bases between. The complete variable domain, with remaining parts taken from reference TRBV2 and TRBJ2-2, reads EPEVTQTPSHQVTQMGQEVILRCVPISNHLYFYWYRQILGQKVEFLVSFYNNEISEKSEIFDDQFSVERPDGSNFTLKIRSTKLEDSAMYFCASSVGTSRGELFFGEGSRLTVL.

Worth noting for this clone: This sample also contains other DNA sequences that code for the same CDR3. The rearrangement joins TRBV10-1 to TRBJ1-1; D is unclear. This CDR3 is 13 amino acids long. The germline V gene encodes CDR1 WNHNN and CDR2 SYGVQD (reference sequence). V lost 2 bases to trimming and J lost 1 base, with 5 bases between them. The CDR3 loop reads CASSENANTEAFF. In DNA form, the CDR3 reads TGCGCCAGCAGTGAGAACGCGAACACTGAAGCTTTCTTT.

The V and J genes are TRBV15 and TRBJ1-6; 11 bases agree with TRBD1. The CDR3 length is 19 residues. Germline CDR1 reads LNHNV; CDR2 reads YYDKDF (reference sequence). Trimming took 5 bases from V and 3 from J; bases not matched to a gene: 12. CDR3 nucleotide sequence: TGTGCCACCAGCCCAACCCAAGGACAGGGGGCCCTCTATAATTCACCCCTCCACTTT. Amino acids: CATSPTQGQGALYNSPLHF.

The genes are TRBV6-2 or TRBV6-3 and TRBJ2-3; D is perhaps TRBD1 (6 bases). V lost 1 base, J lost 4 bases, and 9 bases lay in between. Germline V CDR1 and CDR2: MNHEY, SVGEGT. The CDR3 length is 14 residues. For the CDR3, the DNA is TGTGCCAGCAGTTACTGGACAGCCTCAGATACGCAGTATTTT. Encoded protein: CASSYWTASDTQYF.

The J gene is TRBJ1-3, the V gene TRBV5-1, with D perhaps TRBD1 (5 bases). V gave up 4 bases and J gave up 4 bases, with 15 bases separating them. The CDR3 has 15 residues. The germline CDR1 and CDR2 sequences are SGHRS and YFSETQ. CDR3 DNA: TGCGCCAGCAGCCCCGGGGACTTCAGGGGAAACACCATATATTTT. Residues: CASSPGDFRGNTIYF.

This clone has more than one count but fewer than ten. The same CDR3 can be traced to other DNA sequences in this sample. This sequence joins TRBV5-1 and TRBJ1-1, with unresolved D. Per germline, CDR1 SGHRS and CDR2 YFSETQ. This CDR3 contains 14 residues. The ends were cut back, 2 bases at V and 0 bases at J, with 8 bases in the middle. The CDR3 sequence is CASSFGPMNTEAFF. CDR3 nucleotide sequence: TGCGCCAGCAGCTTCGGGCCCATGAACACTGAAGCTTTCTTT.

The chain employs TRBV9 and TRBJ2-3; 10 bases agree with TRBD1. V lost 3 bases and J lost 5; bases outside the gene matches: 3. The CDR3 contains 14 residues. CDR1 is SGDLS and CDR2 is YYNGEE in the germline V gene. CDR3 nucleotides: TGTGCCAGCAGCGACCGGGACAGGGGAGATACGCAGTATTTT. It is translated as CASSDRDRGDTQYF.

CDR3 in DNA: TGCGCCAGCCGGGGACAGGGCGGTCAGCCCCAGCATTTT. Translation: CASRGQGGQPQHF. The chain recombines TRBV10-2 with TRBJ1-5; TRBD1 matches 9 bases. Per germline, CDR1 WSHSY and CDR2 SAAADI. The CDR3 spans 13 residues. Germline trimming cut 8 bases from V and 6 bases from J; bases unmatched to any gene: 5.

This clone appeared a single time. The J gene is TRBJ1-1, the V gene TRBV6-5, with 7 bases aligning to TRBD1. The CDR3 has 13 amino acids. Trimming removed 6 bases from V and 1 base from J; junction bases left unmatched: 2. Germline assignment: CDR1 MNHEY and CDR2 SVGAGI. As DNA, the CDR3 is TGTGCCAGCAGCGACAGGGCGAACACTGAAGCTTTCTTT. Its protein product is CASSDRANTEAFF.